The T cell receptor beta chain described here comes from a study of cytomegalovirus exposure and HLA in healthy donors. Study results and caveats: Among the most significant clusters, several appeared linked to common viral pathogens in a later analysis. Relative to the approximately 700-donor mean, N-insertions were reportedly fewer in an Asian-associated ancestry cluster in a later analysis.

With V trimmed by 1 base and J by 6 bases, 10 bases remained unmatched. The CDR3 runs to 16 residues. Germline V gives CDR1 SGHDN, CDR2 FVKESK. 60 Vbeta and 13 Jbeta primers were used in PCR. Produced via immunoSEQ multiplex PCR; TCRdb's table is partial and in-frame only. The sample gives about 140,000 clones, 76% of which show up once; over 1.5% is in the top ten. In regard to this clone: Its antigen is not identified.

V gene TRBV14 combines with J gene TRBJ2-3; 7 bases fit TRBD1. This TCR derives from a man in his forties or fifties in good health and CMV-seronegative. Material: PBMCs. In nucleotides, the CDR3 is TGTGCCAGCAGCCAAGGCCGACAGGGTGCCGCTGATACGCAGTATTTT. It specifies CASSQGRQGAADTQYF.